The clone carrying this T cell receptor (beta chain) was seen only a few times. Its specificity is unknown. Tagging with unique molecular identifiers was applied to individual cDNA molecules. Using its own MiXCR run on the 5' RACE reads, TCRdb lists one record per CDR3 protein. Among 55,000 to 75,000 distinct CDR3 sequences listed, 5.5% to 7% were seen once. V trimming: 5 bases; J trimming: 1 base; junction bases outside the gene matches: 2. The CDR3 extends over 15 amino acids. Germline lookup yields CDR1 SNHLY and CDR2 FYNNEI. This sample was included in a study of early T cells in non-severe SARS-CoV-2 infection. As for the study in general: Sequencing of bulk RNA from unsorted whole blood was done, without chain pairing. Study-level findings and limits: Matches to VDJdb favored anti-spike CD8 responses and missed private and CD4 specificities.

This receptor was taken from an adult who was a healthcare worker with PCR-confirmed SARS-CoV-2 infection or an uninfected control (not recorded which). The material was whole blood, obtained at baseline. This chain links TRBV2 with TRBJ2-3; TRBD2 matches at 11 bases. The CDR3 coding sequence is TGTGCCAGCAGTCCTAGCGGGAGGCGCACAGATACGCAGTATTTT. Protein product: CASSPSGRRTDTQYF.